This passage covers 22 T cell receptor beta chains from one sample sequenced in a study of tumor-infiltrating lymphocytes in primary liver carcinoma (TCRdb year 2017). The sample was run on an Illumina HiSeq 2500. Starting from 450 to 500 ng total RNA, TCRbeta-specific cDNA was produced by reverse transcription with a constant-region primer and ProtoScript II reverse transcriptase. Construction of the TCRbeta libraries relied on three nested rounds of multiplex PCR, following a slightly modified ARM-PCR procedure. Each of the first two PCR rounds ran for around 11 cycles using multiplex TRBV1-TRBV30 forward primers together with a Cbeta reverse primer. TCRdb reprocessed the public reads (quality trimming at Q25 with fastp, clone calling with MiXCR) and kept in-frame beta chains. Every entry covers one CDR3 protein and lists the most common genes and DNA from its rows. The sample contains approximately 47,000 distinct CDR3 sequences, about 70% of them found a single time. The leading ten clones occupy more than 25% of the sample.

Total RNA and DNA were co-extracted without cell sorting from around 20-30 mg of bulk tissue using the AllPrep DNA/RNA mini kit. The specimen was liver tumor tissue from sampling region 3. The sample's cell subset or site label, decoded: tumor region T3, left-lateral pole. These receptors all stem from a man in his forties with primary liver carcinoma and hepatitis B virus infection.

Regarding this clonotype: The junction and the germline gene differ at one end; a read error may be behind it. The V gene is TRBV5-1, the J gene TRBJ2-3; possible D gene TRBD2, 6 bases. Germline V gene lookup returns CDR1 SGHRS and CDR2 YFSETQ. This CDR3 has 15 residues. The chain's CDR3 is CTSSLLPGGTDTQYF. In DNA, the CDR3 is TGCACCAGCAGCTTACTACCGGGAGGCACAGATACGCAGTATTTT.

The chain combines TRBV5-4 with TRBJ2-1; TRBD2 agrees at 9 bases. The CDR3 is 16 residues long. Germline-derived CDR1 and CDR2 are SGHNT and YYREEE (reference sequence). This CDR3 reads CVSGLDSGSLYNEQFF. Written as DNA, the CDR3 is TGTGTTAGCGGCTTGGATAGCGGGAGTTTATACAATGAGCAGTTCTTC.

Remarks on this clonotype: The germline gene is not matched at one end of the junction; a read error may be the cause. The rearrangement joins TRBV5-5 to TRBJ2-7; 9 bases align to TRBD1. Germline-derived CDR1 and CDR2 are SGHKS and YYEKEE (reference sequence). The CDR3 contains 13 residues. In DNA, the CDR3 is TGTGCCAACAGCACCGGACAGGGGAACGAGCAGTACTTC. Protein sequence: CANSTGQGNEQYF.

This clonotype was detected a few times. The conserved phenylalanine or tryptophan normally closing the CDR3 is absent here, so this likely arose from a read error. V and J are TRBV5-1 and TRBJ2-7, with D possibly matching TRBD1 (6 bases). Trimming left V 4 bases short and J 0 bases short, with 14 bases between. Germline V gene sequence: CDR1 SGHRS, CDR2 YFSETQ. This CDR3 has 15 residues. CDR3: CASSPGQPSSYEQYL. The DNA for the CDR3 is TGCGCCAGCAGCCCCGGACAGCCGAGCTCCTACGAGCAGTACCTC.

Worth noting for this clonotype: One junction end does not reproduce the germline sequence, and a read error may be involved. The V and J genes are TRBV6-5 and TRBJ2-2; possible D gene TRBD1, 6 bases. This CDR3 is 14 amino acids long. From germline, CDR1 is MNHEY and CDR2 SVGAGI. The CDR3 reads CTSSYFRDTGELFF. Here the CDR3 DNA reads TGTACCAGCAGTTACTTTCGGGACACCGGGGAGCTGTTTTTC.

Note on this clonotype: It is likely a read error, because the conserved phenylalanine at the end of the CDR3 is missing. The chain has TRBV11-2 and TRBJ2-7; possible D gene TRBD2, 5 bases. CDR1 and CDR2 from the germline V gene are SGHAT and FQNNGV. Trimming removed 7 bases at V and 3 bases at J, with 19 bases between. There are 15 residues in the CDR3. In nucleotides, the CDR3 is TGTGCCAGCATCCCTTTGGAAGCGGCCCACTACGAGCAGTACTTA. Amino acids: CASIPLEAAHYEQYL.

Turning to this clonotype: The junction and the germline gene differ at one end; a read error may be behind it. The chain has TRBV5-4 and TRBJ2-3; 10 positions agree with TRBD2. The CDR3 runs to 17 residues. The germline CDR1 and CDR2 sequences are SGHNT and YYREEE (reference sequence). DNA of the CDR3: TGTCCCAGCAGCTTGGTGCTAGCGGGAGAGGCGACAGATATGCAGTATTTT. Its protein product is CPSSLVLAGEATDMQYF. Variable domain in full (rest from reference TRBV5-4 and TRBJ2-3): ETGVTQSPTHLIKTRGQQVTLRCSSQSGHNTVSWYQQALGQGPQFIFQYYREEENGRGNFPPRFSGLQFPNYSSELNVNALELDDSALYLCPSSLVLAGEATDMQYFGPGTRLTVL.

Note on this clonotype: This CDR3 fails to terminate in the conserved phenylalanine or tryptophan, so it likely reflects a read error. The V gene is TRBV29-1, the J gene TRBJ1-2; D remains ambiguous. This CDR3 has 14 amino acids. V was pared by 4 bases and J by 8 bases, with 20 bases between. Germline CDR1 SQVTM, CDR2 ANQGSEA. The CDR3 sequence: CSVVSDESDRGYTL. CDR3 DNA sequence: TGCAGCGTTGTCAGCGACGAATCTGACCGGGGCTACACCTTA.

This clonotype was recorded only once. Germline and junction disagree at one end, which may indicate a read error. The J gene is TRBJ2-5, the V gene TRBV6-1; D could derive from TRBD1 or TRBD2 (5 bases each). The CDR3 has 16 amino acids. Germline V gene sequence: CDR1 MNHNS, CDR2 SASEGT. The CDR3 here is CARSDLIGTGRETRYF. CDR3 DNA sequence: TGTGCCAGAAGTGACCTCATCGGGACGGGTAGAGAGACCCGGTACTTC.

The rearrangement uses TRBV6-5 and TRBJ1-6; D unresolved. Germline assignment: CDR1 MNHEY and CDR2 SVGAGI. The V and J ends lost 10 bases and 10 bases respectively, with 20 bases between them. The CDR3 consists of 14 residues. CDR3 protein: CANIADGLDSPLHF. The CDR3 nucleotides read TGTGCCAACATTGCGGACGGTTTGGACTCACCCCTCCACTTT.

This clonotype was seen only a few times. This could be a read error, since a much larger clone is one nucleotide away. The gene calls are TRBV4-1 and TRBJ2-3; the match to TRBD2 covers 14 bases. The V and J ends lost 1 base and 2 bases, in that order; junction bases with no gene match: 8. The CDR3 runs 19 residues. From germline, CDR1 is MGHRA and CDR2 YSYEKL. The CDR3 reads CASSQGVGTSGSDTDTQYF. DNA of the CDR3: TGCGCCAGCAGCCAAGGGGTTGGGACTAGCGGGAGTGACACAGATACGCAGTATTTT.

Turning to this clonotype: Given a much more abundant clone one base away, this may be a read error. The V call is TRBV28, the J call TRBJ2-7; 11 positions agree with TRBD2. This CDR3 has 14 residues. Per the germline V gene, CDR1 is MDHEN and CDR2 is SYDVKM. Here the CDR3 reads CAGSLTSGTSEQYF. The CDR3, as DNA: TGTGCCGGCAGCCTGACTAGCGGGACAAGCGAGCAGTACTTC.

Concerning this clonotype: A read error is possible here, since a much larger clone lies one base away. The rearrangement uses TRBV28 and TRBJ2-1; 11 nucleotides match TRBD2. The length of the CDR3 is 17 residues. Per the germline V gene, CDR1 is MDHEN and CDR2 is SYDVKM. The CDR3 region is CASTGGGGLADYNEKFF. The CDR3 DNA reads TGTGCCAGCACTGGAGGGGGGGGACTAGCGGATTACAATGAGAAGTTCTTC.

For this clonotype: Lacking the conserved final phenylalanine or tryptophan, this CDR3 likely reflects a read error. The chain recombines TRBV5-4 with TRBJ2-4; D gene ambiguous. Germline loops: CDR1 SGHNT, CDR2 YYREEE (reference sequence). This CDR3 comprises 14 residues. V gave up 4 bases and J gave up 3 bases, with 11 bases separating them. The CDR3 reads CASSLSLVKNIQYL. The DNA of the CDR3 is TGTGCCAGCAGCCTATCTCTAGTCAAAAACATTCAGTACCTC.

The chain links TRBV11-2 to TRBJ2-1, with TRBD2 matching 7 bases. This CDR3 spans 12 amino acids. The germline V gene encodes CDR1 SGHAT and CDR2 FQNNGV. Trimming took 10 bases from V and 7 from J; bases not matched to a gene: 7. CDR3 nucleotide sequence: TGTGCCAACAGTGTTAGCGGGAATGAGCAGTTCTTC. It codes for CANSVSGNEQFF.

A note on this clonotype: The junction departs from germline at one end; a sequencing error may be responsible. This chain connects TRBV11-1 to TRBJ2-3; D is perhaps TRBD1 or TRBD2 (5 bases each). Germline loops: CDR1 SGHAT, CDR2 FQDESV (reference sequence). The CDR3 has 14 residues. In nucleotides, the CDR3 is TGTGCCAGCAGACGGGGCAGTGCCCGAGATACACAGTATTTT. This gives the protein CASRRGSARDTQYF.

Remarks on this clonotype: One end of the junction does not line up with germline, which may come from a read error. The rearrangement uses TRBV6-1 and TRBJ1-5, with D possibly matching TRBD1 (5 bases). Germline V CDR1 and CDR2: MNHNS, SASEGT. The length of the CDR3 is 15 residues. Here the CDR3 DNA reads TGTGGCAGCAGTGGGGGGTGGACAATCGATCAACCCCAGCATTTT. Protein: CGSSGGWTIDQPQHF.

This clonotype appeared once. V gene TRBV6-5 combines with J gene TRBJ2-6; no clear D. The V gene's germline CDR1 is MNHEY and CDR2 SVGAGI. V was shortened by 5 bases and J by 4 bases, with 15 bases between the two germline ends. This CDR3 contains 16 residues. The CDR3 DNA is TGTGCCAGCAGTCCTCAAACAAAGGCAGGGGCCAACGTCCTGACTTTC. Amino acids: CASSPQTKAGANVLTF.

A note on this clonotype: Given the absence of the conserved phenylalanine or tryptophan at the CDR3 end, a read error is likely. CDR3 sequence: CSVEGQLKETQYS. The CDR3 DNA is TGCAGTGTTGAAGGACAGTTAAAAGAGACCCAGTACTCC. J is TRBJ2-5 and V is TRBV29-1, with TRBD1 as a possible D gene (6 bases). From germline, CDR1 is SQVTM and CDR2 ANQGSEA. The CDR3 covers 13 residues.

By share, this clonotype ranks as medium-sized. The chain joins TRBV11-2 to TRBJ2-2; D is uncertain. The germline gives CDR1 SGHAT, CDR2 FQNNGV. The CDR3 totals 13 residues. Trimming shortened V by 4 bases and J by 0 bases, and 3 bases separated the two germline ends. CDR3 nucleotides: TGTGCCAGCAGCTACACGAACACCGGGGAGCTGTTTTTT. As protein: CASSYTNTGELFF.

This clonotype came up a few times. This may be a read error: a much more frequent sequence differs by one nucleotide. The genes are TRBV7-9 and TRBJ2-7; TRBD2 matches 7 bases. This CDR3 is built from 16 residues. Losses at the gene ends were 7 bases for V and 7 bases for J; bases not matched to a gene: 19. Per germline, CDR1 SEHNR and CDR2 FQNEAQ (reference sequence). CDR3 in DNA: TGTGCCAGCACCCCTAGCTCAGGGCGGGAGTCGGGGGAGCAGTACTTC. It specifies CASTPSSGRESGEQYF.

The chain recombines TRBV13 with TRBJ2-7; D remains ambiguous. The V end lost 0 bases, the J end lost 11 bases, and 8 bases lay between the germline ends. This CDR3 spans 11 amino acids. Germline CDR1 is PRHDT and CDR2 is FYEKMQ (reference sequence). Here the CDR3 DNA reads TGTGCCAGCAGCTTAGGAGAGTGTAAGTACTTC. Residues: CASSLGECKYF.